This TCR beta chain came from a study of cytomegalovirus exposure and HLA in healthy donors. General study results and limits: According to reports, the classifier identified cytomegalovirus status with high specificity and sensitivity. A prior analysis recorded that most TCR beta V segments were productive about 87% or about 30% of the time. Trimming of TCR beta V- and J-genes showed a link, identified in a later analysis, to a missense DCLRE1C variant. The authors reported that TCR beta sequences could predict HLA-A and HLA-B alleles. These predictions were accurate for most subjects in the first cohort.

Trimming removed 7 bases from V and 0 bases from J, with 9 bases in between. Per germline, CDR1 LNHDA and CDR2 SQIVND (reference sequence). CDR3 length equals 13 residues. The PCR used 60 Vbeta and 13 Jbeta primers. TCRdb's table, derived via immunoSEQ multiplex PCR, lists solely in-frame clones and lacks some. The table has over 80,000 clones, roughly 80% seen once; the top ten hold around 2.9%. Note on this clone: Its cognate antigen is unknown.

The material sequenced was PBMCs. The chain recombines TRBV19 with TRBJ1-1; no reliable D call. The TCR was taken from a man aged 40-49 years in good health and CMV-seronegative. CDR3 nucleotides: TGTGCCAGTACCAAGTACATGAACACTGAAGCTTTCTTT. Its translation is CASTKYMNTEAFF.